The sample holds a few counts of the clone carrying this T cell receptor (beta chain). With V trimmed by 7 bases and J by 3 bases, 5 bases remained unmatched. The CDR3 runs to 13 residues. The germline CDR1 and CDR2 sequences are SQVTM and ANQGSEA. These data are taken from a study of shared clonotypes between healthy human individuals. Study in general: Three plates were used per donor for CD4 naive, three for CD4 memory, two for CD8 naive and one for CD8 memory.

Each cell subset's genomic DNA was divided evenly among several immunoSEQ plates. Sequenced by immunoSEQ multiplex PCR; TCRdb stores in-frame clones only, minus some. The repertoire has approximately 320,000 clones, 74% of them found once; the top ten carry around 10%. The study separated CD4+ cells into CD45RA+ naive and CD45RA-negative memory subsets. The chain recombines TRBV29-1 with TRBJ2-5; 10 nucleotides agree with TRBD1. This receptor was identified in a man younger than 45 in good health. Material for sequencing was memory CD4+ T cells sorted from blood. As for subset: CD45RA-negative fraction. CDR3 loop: CSADRGGEETQYF. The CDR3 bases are TGCAGCGCGGACAGGGGGGGCGAAGAGACCCAGTACTTC.